This T cell receptor beta chain was sequenced in a study of blood T cell repertoires in COVID-19. On the study more broadly: The cDNA or gDNA used as material had been derived from T cells, B-cell-depleted T cells, or PBMCs.

This CDR3 comprises 15 residues. Germline V gene lookup returns CDR1 MNHNS and CDR2 SASEGT. The J segment lost 3 bases and the V segment lost 3 bases, leaving 8 bases of the junction unmatched. Authors' data handling: Reference gene primer amplification in the assay estimated nucleated cell counts. Assay used: immunoSEQ multiplex PCR; TCRdb lists only in-frame clones, some missing. V and J calls and clone size come straight from that table; D and trimming were deduced from the DNA. Of approximately 170,000 clones listed, around 82% are singletons. The TCR comes from a woman aged 80 or over with active or convalescent COVID-19. The sequenced sample consisted of peripheral blood. This rearrangement joins TRBV6-1 to TRBJ2-7; 7 bases are shared with TRBD1. Written as DNA, the CDR3 is TGTGCCAGCAGTGACATCACAGGGGCCCACTACGAGCAGTACTTC. Its protein product is CASSDITGAHYEQYF.